This is a list of T cell receptor beta chains from one sample in a study of post-analysis software for immune sequencing data. From the PCR reads, TCRdb called clonotypes with MiXCR, one entry per CDR3 protein. The repertoire holds roughly 800,000 distinct CDR3 sequences, roughly 29% seen once, with approximately 0.6% in the top ten. The sequencing sample was made of blood. The receptors shown here come from a girl between 10 and 17 years old with multiple sclerosis. CDR3s include the opening cysteine and the closing phenylalanine or tryptophan. The D gene is left open where the match is weak. Expanded clones are given a class, and other clones once, few, many or no size at all.

V gene,clone size,J gene,D gene,CDR3 protein,CDR3 DNA
TRBV10-3,-,TRBJ1-1,-,CAISESTGLGDTEAFF,TGTGCCATCAGTGAGTCTACAGGGCTGGGAGACACTGAAGCTTTCTTT
TRBV4-3,-,TRBJ2-1,TRBD2,CASSLAVAGVPNEQFF,TGCGCCAGCAGCCTGGCGGTAGCGGGAGTACCGAATGAGCAGTTCTTC
TRBV7-9,few,TRBJ2-5,-,CASSSFGRTGETQYF,TGTGCCAGCAGCAGCTTTGGACGGACGGGAGAGACCCAGTACTTC
TRBV12-3/TRBV12-4,-,TRBJ1-5,-,CASSSDCHSNQPQHF,TGTGCCAGCAGTTCGGACTGTCATAGCAATCAGCCCCAGCATTTT
TRBV20-1,-,TRBJ2-5,TRBD1,CSALGQVVETQYF,TGCAGTGCCCTGGGACAGGTCGTAGAGACCCAGTACTTC
TRBV27,-,TRBJ2-3,TRBD2,CASSLGWSGTTTDTQYF,TGTGCCAGCAGTTTAGGATGGTCGGGGACTACCACAGATACGCAGTATTTT
TRBV6-6,few,TRBJ2-1,-,CASSPNLAGSSYNEQFF,TGTGCCAGCAGTCCAAATCTGGCAGGGAGCTCCTACAATGAGCAGTTCTTC
TRBV27,few,TRBJ2-3,-,CASSYVRAGTDTQYF,TGTGCCAGCAGTTACGTCAGGGCTGGCACAGATACGCAGTATTTT
TRBV10-3,-,TRBJ1-4,-,CAISLGGARDEKLFF,TGTGCCATCAGCCTGGGGGGGGCACGGGATGAAAAACTGTTTTTT
TRBV7-2,few,TRBJ2-2,TRBD2,CASSISGTTVFHAGELFF,TGTGCCAGCAGCATATCCGGGACTACCGTATTTCACGCCGGGGAGCTGTTTTTT